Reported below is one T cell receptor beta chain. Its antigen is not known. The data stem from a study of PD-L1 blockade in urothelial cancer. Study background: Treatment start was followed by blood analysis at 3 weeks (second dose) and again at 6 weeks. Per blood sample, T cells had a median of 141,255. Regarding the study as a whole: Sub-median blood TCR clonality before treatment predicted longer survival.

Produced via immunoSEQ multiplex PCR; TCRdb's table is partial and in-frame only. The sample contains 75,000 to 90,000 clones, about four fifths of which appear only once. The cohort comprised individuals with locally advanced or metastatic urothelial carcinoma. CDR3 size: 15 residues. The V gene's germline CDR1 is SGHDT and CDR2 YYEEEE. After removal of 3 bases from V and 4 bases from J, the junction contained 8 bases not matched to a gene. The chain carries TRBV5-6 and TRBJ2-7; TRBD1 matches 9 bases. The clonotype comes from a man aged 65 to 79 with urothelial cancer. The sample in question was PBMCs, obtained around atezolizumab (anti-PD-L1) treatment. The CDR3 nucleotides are TGTGCCAGCAGCTCCCCGGGACAGGGCCAATACGAGCAGTACTTC. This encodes CASSSPGQGQYEQYF.